The T cell receptor (beta chain) described here comes from a study of cytomegalovirus exposure and HLA in healthy donors. Study-level results: Accurate prediction of most subjects' HLA-A and HLA-B alleles from TCR beta sequences was reported.

This CDR3 has 16 amino acids. V lost 5 bases to trimming and J lost 6 bases; unmatched junction nucleotides: 5. Looked up from germline, CDR1 is SGHNT and CDR2 is YENEEA. This PCR relied on a set of 60 Vbeta primers and 13 Jbeta primers. Sequencing was performed with immunoSEQ multiplex PCR; in TCRdb, only in-frame clones are kept and a portion is missing. The sample contains about 190,000 clones, roughly 76% of which appear only once. Note on this clone: Its antigen is unidentified.

This clonotype originated in a middle-aged man in good health and CMV-seropositive. The V and J genes are TRBV11-3 and TRBJ2-2; 14 nucleotides match TRBD2. The sequencing input was PBMCs. Here the CDR3 DNA reads TGTGCCAGCAGCACGACTAGCGGGGGGGACTCCGGGGAGCTGTTTTTT. Translated: CASSTTSGGDSGELFF.